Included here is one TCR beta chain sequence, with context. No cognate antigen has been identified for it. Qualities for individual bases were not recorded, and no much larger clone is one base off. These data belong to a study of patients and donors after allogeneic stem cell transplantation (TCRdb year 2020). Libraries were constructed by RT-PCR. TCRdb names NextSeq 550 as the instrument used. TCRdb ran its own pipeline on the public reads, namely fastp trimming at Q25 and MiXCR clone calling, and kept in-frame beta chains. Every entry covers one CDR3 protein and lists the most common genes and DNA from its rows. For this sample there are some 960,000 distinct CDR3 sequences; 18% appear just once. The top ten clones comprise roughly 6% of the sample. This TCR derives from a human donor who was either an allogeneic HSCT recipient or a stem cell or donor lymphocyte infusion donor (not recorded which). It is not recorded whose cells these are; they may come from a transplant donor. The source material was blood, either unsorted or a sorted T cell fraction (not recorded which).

The base sequence is TGTGCCAGCAGCCCGCTGGGGTTTGCTTTTTATAGCAATCAGCCCCAGCATTTT. It translates as CASSPLGFAFYSNQPQHF. The V gene is TRBV9 and the J gene is TRBJ1-5, with the D gene not confidently named. The CDR3 runs 18 amino acids, cysteine and phenylalanine included. Of the read, only the CDR3 DNA is kept; its 54 bases are in frame from base 1. V drops 4 bases and J drops 0 bases, leaving 20 bases in between. From a lookup of the germline V gene, CDR1 and CDR2 are SGDLS and YYNGEE.